Below are 8 T cell receptor beta chains sequenced from a single sample in a study of cytomegalovirus exposure and HLA in healthy donors (dated by TCRdb to about 2017). Libraries were prepared through the immunoSEQ multiplex PCR assay. The multiplex PCR relied on a mix of 60 forward primers for TCR Vbeta segments and 13 reverse primers for TCR Jbeta segments. In its TCRdb copy, this immuneACCESS table keeps in-frame sequences only and misses some clones. Where compared with another copy, unresolved V genes explain less than half of these, and the others have no known cause. The sample has about 98,000 clones on record, approximately 83% of them singletons. Of the sample, roughly 3.8% falls within the top ten clones. Sequenced input: PBMCs. These receptors came from a female donor in good health and CMV-seropositive.

This sequence joins TRBV6-5 and TRBJ2-1; 10 bases are a match to TRBD1. The CDR3 is 15 residues long. Trimming cost V 5 bases and J 3 bases; bases outside gene matches: 4. Germline-derived CDR1 and CDR2 are MNHEY and SVGAGI. In DNA form, the CDR3 reads TGTGCCAGCAGTCCGACAGGGGGCTACTACAATGAGCAGTTCTTC. It codes for CASSPTGGYYNEQFF.

The chain employs TRBV4-1 and TRBJ2-6, with 7 positions matching TRBD1. The CDR3 runs to 19 residues. V gave up 1 base and J gave up 1 base; unmatched junction bases: 10. The germline CDR1 and CDR2 sequences are MGHRA and YSYEKL. The CDR3 protein is CASSQAGRGGPSGANVLTF. CDR3 bases: TGCGCCAGCAGCCAAGCAGGACGAGGGGGCCCGTCTGGGGCCAACGTCCTGACTTTC.

This chain joins TRBV27 and TRBJ2-7; 8 positions agree with TRBD1. This CDR3 has 14 residues. Germline trimming cut 2 bases from V and 2 bases from J; bases unmatched to any gene: 2. Per the germline V gene, CDR1 is MNHEY and CDR2 is SMNVEV (reference sequence). DNA of the CDR3: TGTGCCAGCAGTTTAGGACAGGGCCCCTACGAGCAGTACTTC. This sequence encodes CASSLGQGPYEQYF.

V and J are TRBV30 and TRBJ1-6, with D perhaps TRBD1 (6 bases). The CDR3 is 13 residues long. V shed 4 bases and J shed 5 bases, with 9 bases lying between them. The germline V gene has CDR1 GTSNPN and CDR2 SVGIG (reference sequence). CDR3 in DNA: TGTGCCTGGAAGGCAGGGGATAATTCACCCCTCCACTTT. Residues: CAWKAGDNSPLHF.

This clone was counted only a few times. The V gene is TRBV18, the J gene TRBJ1-1; D is perhaps TRBD1 (6 bases). This CDR3 has 14 amino acids. V was cut by 5 bases and J by 2 bases, with 12 bases left in between. Germline V gene lookup returns CDR1 KGHSH and CDR2 LQKENI. CDR3 loop: CASSRQELNTEAFF. The CDR3 region has the DNA TGTGCCAGCTCAAGACAGGAATTAAACACTGAAGCTTTCTTT.

This rearrangement joins TRBV28 to TRBJ1-2; D may be TRBD1 (5 bases). The germline CDR1 and CDR2 sequences are MDHEN and SYDVKM. CDR3 length: 13 residues. The CDR3 sequence: CATPGRPPYGYTF. The CDR3, as DNA: TGTGCTACACCAGGGCGCCCCCCCTATGGCTACACCTTC.

This clone was detected only a few times. The chain links TRBV5-6 to TRBJ1-1; 11 bases match TRBD1. Germline trimming cut 3 bases from V and 4 bases from J; bases unmatched to any gene: 5. CDR3 size: 15 residues. Germline V CDR1 and CDR2: SGHDT, YYEEEE. Here the CDR3 DNA reads TGTGCCAGCAGCTCCGGGACAGGGGGTAGCACTGAAGCTTTCTTT. As protein: CASSSGTGGSTEAFF.

The chain carries TRBV21-1 and TRBJ2-3; the D call TRBD2 from the table was never checked on the DNA. TRBV21-1 is a known pseudogene. This CDR3 has 17 residues. CDR3 protein: CASSKPGLAGATDTQYF. CDR3 sequence (DNA): TGTGCCAGCAGCAAACCAGGACTAGCGGGAGCCACAGATACGCAGTATTTT.